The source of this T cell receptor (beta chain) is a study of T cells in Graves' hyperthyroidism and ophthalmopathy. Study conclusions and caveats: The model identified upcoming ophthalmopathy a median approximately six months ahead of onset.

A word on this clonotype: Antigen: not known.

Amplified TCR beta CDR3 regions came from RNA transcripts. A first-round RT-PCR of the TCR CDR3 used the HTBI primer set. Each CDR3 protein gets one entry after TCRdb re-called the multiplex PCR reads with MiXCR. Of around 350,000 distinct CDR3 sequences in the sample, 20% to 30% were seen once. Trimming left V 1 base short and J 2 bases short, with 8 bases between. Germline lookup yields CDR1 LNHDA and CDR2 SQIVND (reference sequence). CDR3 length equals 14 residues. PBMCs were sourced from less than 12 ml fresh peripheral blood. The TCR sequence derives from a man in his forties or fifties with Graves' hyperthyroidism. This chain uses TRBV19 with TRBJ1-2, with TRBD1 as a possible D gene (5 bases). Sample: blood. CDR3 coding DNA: TGTGCCAGTAGTATAGGGGCAGGGAACTATGGCTACACCTTC. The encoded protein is CASSIGAGNYGYTF. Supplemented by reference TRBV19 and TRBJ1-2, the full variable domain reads DGGITQSPKYLFRKEGQNVTLSCEQNLNHDAMYWYRQDPGQGLRLIYYSQIVNDFQKGDIAEGYSVSREKKESFPLTVTSAQKNPTAFYLCASSIGAGNYGYTFGSGTRLTVV.